The entry below gives a single T cell receptor beta chain sequence along with its context. As handled by the study authors: Reference gene primer amplification gave nucleated cell count estimates. Profiled with immunoSEQ multiplex PCR; TCRdb holds only in-frame clones, not every one. V and J calls and clone size follow that table, whereas D and trimming were derived from the DNA. The table records approximately 200,000 clones, more than 75% of them present only once. These data originate in a study of blood T cell repertoires in COVID-19. Study summary: The analysed material was cDNA or gDNA that came from T cells, B-cell-depleted T cells, or PBMCs.

This CDR3 spans 13 amino acids. The germline gives CDR1 SGHRS, CDR2 YFSETQ. Trimming left V 0 bases short and J 0 bases short, with 3 bases between. V gene TRBV5-1 combines with J gene TRBJ1-1; D unclear. The TCR comes from a man aged 35 to 55 with acute or convalescent COVID-19. The sequenced sample was peripheral blood. In nucleotides, the CDR3 is TGCGCCAGCAGCTTGGGAGTGAACACTGAAGCTTTCTTT. Translating it yields CASSLGVNTEAFF.